The 26 T cell receptor beta chains below were found in one sample sequenced in a study of OX40 agonist ivuxolimab in advanced cancers. Libraries were prepared through the immunoSEQ multiplex PCR assay. This immuneACCESS table, as held by TCRdb, lists in-frame sequences with V and J called but not all clones. Of the missing ones, under half trace to an unresolved V gene in checked studies; the others have no known cause. This sample is represented by about 14,000 clones; 60% to 85% of them were singletons. Roughly 36% of the sample lies in the top ten. Sequencing was performed on CD4+ or CD8+ T cells sorted from blood, taken in a trial of the OX40 agonist ivuxolimab. Every receptor here comes from an adult with an advanced solid tumor such as melanoma, head and neck, liver or kidney cancer.

This chain links TRBV28 with TRBJ1-5; 10 bases map to TRBD1. This CDR3 is built from 15 residues. With 5 bases clipped from V and 4 bases from J, the junction kept 5 bases outside the gene matches. Per germline, CDR1 MDHEN and CDR2 SYDVKM. The CDR3 nucleotides read TGTGCCAGCAGTCCAAGGGGACAGGGGAATCAGCCCCAGCATTTT. Its protein is CASSPRGQGNQPQHF. The variable domain in full, completed from reference TRBV28 and TRBJ1-5, reads DVKVTQSSRYLVKRTGEKVFLECVQDMDHENMFWYRQDPGLGLRLIYFSYDVKMKEKGDIPEGYSVSREKKERFSLILESASTNQTSMYLCASSPRGQGNQPQHFGDGTRLSIL.

The chain is built from TRBV6-5 and TRBJ2-3; TRBD1 aligns across 9 bases. V lost 5 bases and J lost 6; bases outside the gene matches: 6. The CDR3 is 14 amino acids. Per germline, CDR1 MNHEY and CDR2 SVGAGI. The CDR3 DNA is TGTGCCAGCAGTAAACAGGGGGCGCTGGATACGCAGTATTTT. Protein product: CASSKQGALDTQYF.

This chain links TRBV6-5 with TRBJ1-2; the D is unclear. There are 15 residues in the CDR3. Germline lookup yields CDR1 MNHEY and CDR2 SVGAGI. Trimming cost V 6 bases and J 0 bases, with 14 bases left between them. CDR3 coding DNA: TGTGCCAGCAGCCCCCCCCTCTCTCCTAACTATGGCTACACCTTC. Translation: CASSPPLSPNYGYTF.

The V call is TRBV9, the J call TRBJ2-3; 8 bases map to TRBD2. The J segment lost 3 bases and the V segment lost 4 bases, leaving 13 bases of the junction unmatched. This CDR3 comprises 17 residues. Germline V gene lookup returns CDR1 SGDLS and CDR2 YYNGEE. The CDR3 DNA follows: TGTGCCAGCAGCAAGACCTTCCTAGCGGGTGCGACAGATACGCAGTATTTT. As protein: CASSKTFLAGATDTQYF.

The chain carries TRBV7-2 and TRBJ2-5, with D perhaps TRBD1 (6 bases). In germline, CDR1 is SGHTA, CDR2 FQGNSA. Trimming stripped 5 bases from V and 1 base from J, with 11 bases between. The CDR3 spans 14 residues. The CDR3 DNA reads as TGTGCCAGCAGCCGCCCGGACAGCCAAGAGACCCAGTACTTC. Amino acid sequence: CASSRPDSQETQYF.

In this sample, this clone turned up a few times. The chain recombines TRBV7-9 with TRBJ2-7, with D possibly being TRBD1 or TRBD2 (5 bases each). Germline CDR1 and CDR2: SEHNR and FQNEAQ (reference sequence). The CDR3 loop spans 16 amino acids. V was trimmed by 4 bases and J by 3 bases, leaving 19 bases between them. CDR3 nucleotides: TGTGCCAGCAGCTCCAGGGACCCGACACCATTCTACGAGCAGTACTTC. Amino acids: CASSSRDPTPFYEQYF.

The chain links TRBV5-1 to TRBJ2-5; D is perhaps TRBD2 (5 bases). This CDR3 is 13 amino acids long. Germline CDR1 SGHRS, CDR2 YFSETQ. The V end lost 0 bases, the J end lost 5 bases, and 8 bases lay between the germline ends. CDR3 sequence: CASSLAGVETQYF. The CDR3 bases are TGCGCCAGCAGCTTGGCCGGGGTGGAGACCCAGTACTTC.

The rearrangement joins TRBV2 to TRBJ1-1; possibly TRBD1 for D (6 bases). CDR1 is SNHLY and CDR2 is FYNNEI in the germline V gene. The CDR3 consists of 14 residues. Trimming removed 2 bases from V and 7 bases from J, with 14 bases in between. The CDR3 here is CASSEMGGRLEAFF. The CDR3 DNA sequence: TGTGCCAGCAGTGAAATGGGGGGCCGGCTTGAAGCTTTCTTT.

This clone has a handful of counts. The V and J genes are TRBV11-2 and TRBJ2-7, with unresolved D. Trimming removed 1 base from V and 4 bases from J, with 8 bases in between. Germline V lookup: CDR1 SGHAT, CDR2 FQNNGV. This CDR3 comprises 13 residues. The CDR3 is CASSLAAEYEQYF. The CDR3 nucleotides read TGTGCCAGCAGCTTAGCCGCGGAGTACGAGCAGTACTTC.

The CDR3 protein is CASSHTTGANEQFF. In nucleotides, the CDR3 is TGCGCCAGCAGCCACACAACAGGGGCCAATGAGCAGTTCTTC. The chain joins TRBV4-3 to TRBJ2-1, with 7 nucleotides matching TRBD1. V lost 3 bases and J lost 6; bases outside the gene matches: 5. CDR1 is LGHNA and CDR2 is YSLEER in the germline V gene. The CDR3 contains 14 residues.

V usage is TRBV18 and J usage is TRBJ1-1, with 7 bases fitting TRBD1. The trim removed 5 bases at V and 4 bases at J, leaving 1 base unmatched. The CDR3 extends over 12 amino acids. CDR1 and CDR2 (germline): KGHSH, LQKENI. The CDR3 sequence is CASSSGGTEAFF. The CDR3 nucleotides are TGTGCCAGCTCATCAGGGGGCACTGAAGCTTTCTTT.

The chain recombines TRBV6-6 with TRBJ2-7, with 8 nucleotides matching TRBD2. The junction had 9 bases not matched to a gene; V was cut back by 11 bases and J by 3 bases. The germline V gene encodes CDR1 MNHNY and CDR2 SVGAGI (reference sequence). The CDR3 is 13 residues long. CDR3 protein: CASRSGGFYEQYF. Written as DNA, the CDR3 is TGTGCCTCGCGCAGCGGGGGTTTCTACGAGCAGTACTTC.

This clone appeared once. The rearrangement links TRBV4-3 to TRBJ2-7; 12 bases are shared with TRBD2. The germline gives CDR1 LGHNA, CDR2 YSLEER. V shed 1 base, J shed 2 bases, and the junction held 0 bases outside the gene matches. The CDR3 contains 15 residues. CDR3 in DNA: TGCGCCAGCAGCCAAGGGACTAGCGGGGCCTACGAGCAGTACTTC. It specifies CASSQGTSGAYEQYF.

The chain is built from TRBV7-9 and TRBJ2-7; perhaps D is TRBD1 or TRBD2 (5 bases each). The V end lost 4 bases, the J end lost 7 bases, and 14 bases lay between the germline ends. CDR1 and CDR2 from the germline V gene are SEHNR and FQNEAQ (reference sequence). CDR3 length: 13 residues. Here the CDR3 reads CASSSGAGWEQYF. CDR3 nucleotides: TGTGCCAGCAGCTCCGGGGCTGGCTGGGAGCAGTACTTC.

Points on this clone: The junction departs from the called germline gene at one end, perhaps through a read error. The J gene is TRBJ2-5, the V gene TRBV5-8; 9 nucleotides align to TRBD2. Germline assignment: CDR1 SGHTS and CDR2 YDEGEE. The CDR3 is 16 residues long. CDR3 in amino acids: CASSQDFPLAGGLPYF. The DNA of the CDR3 is TGCGCCAGCAGCCAAGATTTCCCCCTGGCGGGGGGGCTCCCGTACTTC.

The V and J genes are TRBV30 and TRBJ1-1; possibly TRBD1 for D (6 bases). The CDR3 runs to 16 residues. The V end lost 3 bases, the J end lost 0 bases, and 17 bases lay between the germline ends. From germline, CDR1 is GTSNPN and CDR2 SVGIG (reference sequence). This CDR3 reads CAWSRLRDILNTEAFF. Here the CDR3 DNA reads TGTGCCTGGAGCCGCCTGAGGGACATTTTGAACACTGAAGCTTTCTTT.

This chain connects TRBV6-4 to TRBJ1-1; D gene unclear. Germline V gene lookup returns CDR1 MRHNA and CDR2 SNTAGT. This CDR3 is 13 amino acids long. Trimming left V 0 bases short and J 2 bases short, with 4 bases between. The CDR3 here is CASSDSDNTEAFF. Here the CDR3 DNA reads TGTGCCAGCAGTGACTCGGACAACACTGAAGCTTTCTTT.

The chain employs TRBV5-6 and TRBJ1-2; 9 nucleotides line up with TRBD1. The CDR3 runs to 16 residues. Germline V gene sequence: CDR1 SGHDT, CDR2 YYEEEE. J was trimmed by 5 bases and V by 4 bases; bases with no gene match: 12. The CDR3 loop is CASSRDRDMEWYGYTF. The CDR3 nucleotides are TGTGCCAGCAGCAGGGACAGGGATATGGAGTGGTATGGCTACACCTTC.

The chain couples TRBV19 to TRBJ1-1; D is undetermined. The CDR3 spans 14 residues. The ends were cut back, 3 bases at V and 2 bases at J, with 10 bases in the middle. The germline gives CDR1 LNHDA, CDR2 SQIVND (reference sequence). DNA of the CDR3: TGTGCCAGTAGTATTAACAGCTTTAACACTGAAGCTTTCTTT. Protein product: CASSINSFNTEAFF.

The rearrangement uses TRBV27 and TRBJ2-1, with D possibly matching TRBD2 (5 bases). The CDR3 runs to 13 residues. The V gene's germline CDR1 is MNHEY and CDR2 SMNVEV (reference sequence). With 3 bases removed from V and 7 bases from J, the gap between germline ends came to 10 bases. CDR3 region: CASSFLPGNEQFF. CDR3 bases: TGTGCCAGCAGTTTCCTTCCGGGGAATGAGCAGTTCTTC.

The CDR3 is CASSIDQYGEAFF. CDR3 DNA: TGTGCCAGTAGTATAGATCAGTACGGTGAAGCTTTCTTT. This chain uses TRBV19 with TRBJ1-1; no definite D call. CDR3 size: 13 residues. V shed 0 bases and J shed 7 bases, with 9 bases lying between them. CDR1 and CDR2 (germline): LNHDA, SQIVND (reference sequence).

The rearrangement links TRBV15 to TRBJ1-2; no clear D gene. The CDR3 runs to 12 residues. CDR1 is LNHNV, CDR2 YYDKDF, per germline (reference sequence). The ends were cut back, 8 bases at V and 4 bases at J, with 11 bases in the middle. The CDR3: CATFDVLYGYTF. The CDR3 nucleotides are TGTGCCACCTTCGACGTACTCTATGGCTACACCTTC.

The chain carries TRBV7-2 and TRBJ1-3; D unclear. The CDR3 consists of 15 residues. Per germline, CDR1 SGHTA and CDR2 FQGNSA. V was cut by 1 base and J by 0 bases, with 7 bases left in between. The CDR3 spells CASSLVGGSGNTIYF. The CDR3 bases are TGTGCCAGCAGCTTAGTCGGCGGCTCTGGAAACACCATATATTTT.

The chain links TRBV30 to TRBJ1-1, with TRBD1 as a possible D gene (6 bases). Per the germline V gene, CDR1 is GTSNPN and CDR2 is SVGIG (reference sequence). Trimming shortened V by 2 bases and J by 11 bases, and 15 bases separated the two germline ends. CDR3 length: 12 amino acids. The DNA for the CDR3 is TGTGCCTGGAGTTGGGACAACCGGGTGGCTTTCTTT. It is translated as CAWSWDNRVAFF.

The count of this clone is one. The chain is built from TRBV6-4 and TRBJ1-6, with a tentative D call TRBD1 (5 bases). The CDR3 extends over 13 amino acids. Germline values: CDR1 MRHNA, CDR2 SNTAGT. Trimming stripped 2 bases from V and 9 bases from J, with 8 bases between. CDR3 nucleotides: TGTGCCAGCAGTGACGGGGGGGTTTCACCCCTCCACTTT. Encoded protein: CASSDGGVSPLHF.

The V gene is TRBV4-1, the J gene TRBJ2-1, with 10 bases aligning to TRBD1. This CDR3 is 17 amino acids long. J gave up 2 bases and V 0 bases, and 4 bases lay outside the gene matches. Germline V lookup: CDR1 MGHRA, CDR2 YSYEKL. The chain's CDR3 is CASSQDAGQGAYNEQFF. In DNA, the CDR3 is TGCGCCAGCAGCCAAGATGCAGGACAGGGGGCCTACAATGAGCAGTTCTTC.